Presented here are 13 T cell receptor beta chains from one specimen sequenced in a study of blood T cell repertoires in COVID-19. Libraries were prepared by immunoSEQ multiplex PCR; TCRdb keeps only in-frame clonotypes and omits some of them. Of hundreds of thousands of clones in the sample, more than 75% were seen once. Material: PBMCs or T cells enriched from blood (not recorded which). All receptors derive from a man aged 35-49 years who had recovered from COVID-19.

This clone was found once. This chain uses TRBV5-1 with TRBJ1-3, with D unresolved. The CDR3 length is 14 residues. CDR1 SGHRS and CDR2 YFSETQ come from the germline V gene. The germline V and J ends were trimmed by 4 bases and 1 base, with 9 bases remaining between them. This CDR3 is CASSLSISGNTIYF. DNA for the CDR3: TGCGCCAGCAGCCTTAGTATTTCTGGAAACACCATATATTTT. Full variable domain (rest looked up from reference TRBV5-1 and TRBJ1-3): KAGVTQTPRYLIKTRGQQVTLSCSPISGHRSVSWYQQTPGQGLQFLFEYFSETQRNKGNFPGRFSGRQFSNSRSEMNVSTLELGDSALYLCASSLSISGNTIYFGEGSWLTVV.

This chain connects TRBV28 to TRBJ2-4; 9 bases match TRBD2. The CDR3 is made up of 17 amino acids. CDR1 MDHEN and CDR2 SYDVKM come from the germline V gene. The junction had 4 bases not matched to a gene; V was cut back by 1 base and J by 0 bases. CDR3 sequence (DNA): TGTGCCAGCAGTTTATTGGCGGGGGGGCAAGCCAAAAACATTCAGTACTTC. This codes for CASSLLAGGQAKNIQYF.

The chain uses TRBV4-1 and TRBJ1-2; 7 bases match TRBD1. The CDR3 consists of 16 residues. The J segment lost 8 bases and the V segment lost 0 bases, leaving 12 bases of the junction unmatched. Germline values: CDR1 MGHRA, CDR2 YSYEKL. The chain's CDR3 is CASSQERDSRLRGYTF. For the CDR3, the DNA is TGCGCCAGCAGCCAAGAACGGGACAGCCGGTTGAGAGGCTACACCTTC.

This CDR3 is CASSPTAFGGNQPQHF. The CDR3 nucleotides are TGTGCCAGCTCACCGACAGCGTTTGGAGGCAATCAGCCCCAGCATTTT. The chain is built from TRBV18 and TRBJ1-5, with a weak D call TRBD1 (5 bases). The germline V gene encodes CDR1 KGHSH and CDR2 LQKENI. The CDR3 is 16 residues long. Trimming removed 3 bases at V and 2 bases at J, with 14 bases between.

CDR3 residues: CASSRGQGAYEQYF. The CDR3 nucleotides are TGTGCCAGTAGTCGCGGACAGGGAGCCTACGAGCAGTACTTC. The rearrangement uses TRBV19 and TRBJ2-7; 8 bases map to TRBD1. J was trimmed by 2 bases and V by 5 bases; bases with no gene match: 5. Germline V lookup: CDR1 LNHDA, CDR2 SQIVND (reference sequence). The CDR3 covers 14 residues.

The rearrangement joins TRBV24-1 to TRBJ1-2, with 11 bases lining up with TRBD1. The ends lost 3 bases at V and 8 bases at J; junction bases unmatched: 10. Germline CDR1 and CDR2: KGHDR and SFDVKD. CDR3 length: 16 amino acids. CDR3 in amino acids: CATSDPWDRGTGGYTF. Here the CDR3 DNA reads TGTGCCACCAGTGATCCGTGGGACAGGGGGACAGGCGGCTACACCTTC.

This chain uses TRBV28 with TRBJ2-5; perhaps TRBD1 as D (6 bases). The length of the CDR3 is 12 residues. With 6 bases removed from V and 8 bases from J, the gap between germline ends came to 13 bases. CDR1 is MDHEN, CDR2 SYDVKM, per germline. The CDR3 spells CASRDSLFTQYF. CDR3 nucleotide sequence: TGTGCCAGCAGGGACAGCCTTTTTACCCAGTACTTC.

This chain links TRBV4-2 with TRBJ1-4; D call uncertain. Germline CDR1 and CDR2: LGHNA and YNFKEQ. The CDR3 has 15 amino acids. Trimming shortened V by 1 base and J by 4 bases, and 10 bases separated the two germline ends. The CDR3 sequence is CASSQGSDYNEKLFF. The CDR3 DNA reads TGTGCCAGCAGCCAAGGCTCAGACTATAATGAAAAACTGTTTTTT.

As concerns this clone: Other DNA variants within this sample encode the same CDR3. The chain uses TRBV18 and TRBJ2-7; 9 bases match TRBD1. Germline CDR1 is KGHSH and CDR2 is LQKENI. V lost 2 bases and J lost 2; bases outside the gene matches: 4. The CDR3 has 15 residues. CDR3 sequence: CASSPMGQGAYEQYF. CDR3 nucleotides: TGTGCCAGCTCACCAATGGGACAGGGAGCCTACGAGCAGTACTTC. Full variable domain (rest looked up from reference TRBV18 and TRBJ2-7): NAGVMQNPRHLVRRRGQEARLRCSPMKGHSHVYWYRQLPEEGLKFMVYLQKENIIDESGMPKERFSAEFPKEGPSILRIQQVVRGDSAAYFCASSPMGQGAYEQYFGPGTRLTVT.

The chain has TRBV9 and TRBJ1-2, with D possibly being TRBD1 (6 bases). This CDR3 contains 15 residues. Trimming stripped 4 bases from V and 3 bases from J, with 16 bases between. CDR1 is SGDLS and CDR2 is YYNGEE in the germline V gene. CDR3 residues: CASSPHTGSDYGYTF. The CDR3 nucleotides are TGTGCCAGCAGCCCCCACACAGGGTCGGACTATGGCTACACCTTC.

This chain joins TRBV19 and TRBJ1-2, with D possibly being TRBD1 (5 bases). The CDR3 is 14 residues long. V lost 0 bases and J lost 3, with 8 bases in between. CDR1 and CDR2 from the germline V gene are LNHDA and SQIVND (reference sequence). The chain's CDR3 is CASSIDREHYGYTF. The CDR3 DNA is TGTGCCAGTAGTATAGACAGGGAACACTATGGCTACACCTTC.

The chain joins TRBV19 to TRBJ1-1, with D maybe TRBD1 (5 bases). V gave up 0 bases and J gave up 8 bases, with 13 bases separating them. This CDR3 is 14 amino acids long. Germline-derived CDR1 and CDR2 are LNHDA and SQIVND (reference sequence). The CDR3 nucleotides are TGTGCCAGTAGTATAGAAGGATGGCGGGGCGAAGCTTTCTTT. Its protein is CASSIEGWRGEAFF. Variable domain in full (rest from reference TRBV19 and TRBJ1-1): DGGITQSPKYLFRKEGQNVTLSCEQNLNHDAMYWYRQDPGQGLRLIYYSQIVNDFQKGDIAEGYSVSREKKESFPLTVTSAQKNPTAFYLCASSIEGWRGEAFFGQGTRLTVV.

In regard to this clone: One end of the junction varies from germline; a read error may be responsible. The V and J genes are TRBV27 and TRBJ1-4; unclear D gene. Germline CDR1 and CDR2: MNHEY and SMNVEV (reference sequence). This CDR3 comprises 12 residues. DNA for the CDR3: TGTGCCAGTAGTTATGACGGGGAAAAACTGTTTTTT. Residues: CASSYDGEKLFF.